This T cell receptor (beta chain) appears in the sequencing data of a study of blood T cells in healthy people across ages. The CDR3 runs to 15 residues. V lost 0 bases and J lost 7, with 17 bases in between. CDR1 and CDR2 from the germline V gene are SGHRS and YFSETQ. A J-beta primer mix and a sample-barcoded 5' primer were used in a second PCR of about 7 to 12 cycles. TCRdb fed the 5' RACE reads into MiXCR, producing one record per CDR3 protein. The sample contains some 710,000 distinct CDR3 sequences, about 42% of which appear only once. For this clonotype: Its antigen is undetermined. Possible read error: a much larger clone is one base away.

Study results and limitations: Investigators viewed diversity estimates from one million T cells as underestimates, the study reported.

The material sequenced was blood. The sequence was obtained from a man aged 80 or over in good health. The J gene is TRBJ2-7, the V gene TRBV5-1; D might be TRBD1 (5 bases). CDR3 protein: CASSLGQGAYNEQYF. For the CDR3, the DNA is TGCGCCAGCAGCTTGGGGCAGGGTGCCTACAATGAGCAGTACTTC.